Below are 19 T cell receptor beta chains sequenced from a single sample in a study of shared clonotypes between healthy human individuals. TCRdb keeps only in-frame clones here, not all; method: immunoSEQ multiplex PCR. The table shows about 610,000 clones, with approximately 96% occurring only once. Naive CD8 cells lacked CD45RO and underwent positive selection for CCR7, leaving out terminally differentiated effector memory CD45RA+ cells. The sample was naive CD8+ T cells sorted from blood. The receptors here all came from a woman aged 25 to 39 in good health.

The chain uses TRBV7-6 and TRBJ2-7, with TRBD2 identical over 9 bases. CDR1 and CDR2 (germline): SGHVS, FNYEAQ. V lost 5 bases to trimming and J lost 4 bases; unmatched junction nucleotides: 9. The CDR3 sequence is 15 residues long. The CDR3 loop reads CASSPQREAVYEQYF. CDR3 DNA sequence: TGTGCCAGCAGCCCCCAGCGGGAGGCAGTATACGAGCAGTACTTC.

The chain has TRBV7-8 and TRBJ2-7; TRBD1 matches 10 bases. V lost 5 bases, J lost 6 bases, and 13 bases stayed unmatched. This CDR3 has 16 residues. Germline V gene sequence: CDR1 SGHVS, CDR2 FQNEAQ. CDR3 protein: CASSLSPGQGLVEQYF. As DNA, the CDR3 is TGTGCCAGCAGCCTCTCCCCGGGACAGGGGCTGGTCGAGCAGTACTTC. Full variable domain (missing parts from reference TRBV7-8 and TRBJ2-7): GAGVSQSPRYKVAKRGQDVALRCDPISGHVSLFWYQQALGQGPEFLTYFQNEAQLDKSGLPSDRFFAERPEGSVSTLKIQRTQQEDSAVYLCASSLSPGQGLVEQYFGPGTRLTVT.

J is TRBJ1-2 and V is TRBV28; weak D call: TRBD1 (5 bases). This CDR3 has 17 residues. CDR1 and CDR2 from the germline V gene are MDHEN and SYDVKM. The V gene lost 6 bases and the J gene lost 0 bases, with 20 bases spanning the gap. The DNA for the CDR3 is TGTGCCAGCAGCCCCTTACGCAGGGAAACACCTAACTATGGCTACACCTTC. This translates into CASSPLRRETPNYGYTF.

This chain connects TRBV27 to TRBJ2-2; no clear D. Looked up from germline, CDR1 is MNHEY and CDR2 is SMNVEV (reference sequence). Trimming cost V 6 bases and J 8 bases, with 7 bases left between them. CDR3 length: 11 residues. CDR3 sequence: CASSERGELFF. The CDR3 DNA follows: TGTGCCAGCAGCGAACGGGGGGAGCTGTTTTTT.

The genes are TRBV11-2 and TRBJ1-4; D is unclear. The CDR3 contains 14 residues. Trimming cost V 4 bases and J 10 bases, with 16 bases left between them. Germline-derived CDR1 and CDR2 are SGHAT and FQNNGV. The DNA of the CDR3 is TGTGCCAGCAGCTGGGAGGTAAATCATGGAAAACTGTTTTTT. Protein product: CASSWEVNHGKLFF.

The chain links TRBV29-1 to TRBJ2-7; 8 nucleotides line up with TRBD1. V dropped 5 bases and J dropped 2; count of bases not matched to a gene: 11. Germline V gives CDR1 SQVTM, CDR2 ANQGSEA. The CDR3 sequence is 15 residues long. CDR3 nucleotide sequence: TGCAGCGTTCTTGACCCTGGACAGGGTACCTACGAGCAGTACTTC. Its translation is CSVLDPGQGTYEQYF.

V is TRBV9 and J is TRBJ2-2; D unresolved. Germline V gene sequence: CDR1 SGDLS, CDR2 YYNGEE. CDR3 length: 13 residues. V was shortened by 0 bases and J by 3 bases, with 3 bases between the two germline ends. CDR3 sequence (DNA): TGTGCCAGCAGCGTAGACGACACCGGGGAGCTGTTTTTT. It specifies CASSVDDTGELFF.

The chain recombines TRBV6-6 with TRBJ2-7, with D tentatively TRBD2 (6 bases). Germline loops: CDR1 MNHNY, CDR2 SVGAGI (reference sequence). The V gene lost 6 bases and the J gene lost 6 bases, with 9 bases spanning the gap. The CDR3 is 11 residues long. The CDR3 DNA follows: TGTGCCAGCAGGCAGGGAGGCGAGCAGTACTTC. It encodes CASRQGGEQYF.

The chain has TRBV27 and TRBJ1-4; tentatively, D is TRBD1 (5 bases). V was clipped by 2 bases and J by 3 bases, with 10 bases between them. The CDR3 is made up of 15 amino acids. The germline V gene encodes CDR1 MNHEY and CDR2 SMNVEV (reference sequence). DNA of the CDR3: TGTGCCAGCAGTTTAATGAGGGGTCCTAATGAAAAACTGTTTTTT. Translation gives CASSLMRGPNEKLFF. Filled out from reference TRBV27 and TRBJ1-4, the complete variable domain reads EAQVTQNPRYLITVTGKKLTVTCSQNMNHEYMSWYRQDPGLGLRQIYYSMNVEVTDKGDVPEGYKVSRKEKRNFPLILESPSPNQTSLYFCASSLMRGPNEKLFFGSGTQLSVL.

DNA for the CDR3: TGTGCCAGCAGCTTCCTGACAGGCACCTCCTATGGCTACACCTTC. Its protein is CASSFLTGTSYGYTF. The V gene is TRBV12-1, the J gene TRBJ1-2; TRBD1, the table's D call, was not compared with the DNA. TRBV12-1 is labeled a pseudogene. The CDR3 is made up of 15 amino acids.

The V and J genes are TRBV19 and TRBJ2-7, with a tentative D call TRBD1 (5 bases). Trimming left V 5 bases short and J 3 bases short, with 11 bases between. The germline V gene has CDR1 LNHDA and CDR2 SQIVND (reference sequence). This CDR3 comprises 13 residues. The CDR3 sequence: CASSQGMSYEQYF. The CDR3 coding sequence is TGTGCCAGTAGTCAGGGAATGAGCTACGAGCAGTACTTC.

The V and J genes are TRBV28 and TRBJ2-2, with 7 bases matching TRBD2. Per germline, CDR1 MDHEN and CDR2 SYDVKM. This CDR3 spans 15 amino acids. With V trimmed by 4 bases and J by 4 bases, 6 bases remained unmatched. CDR3 in DNA: TGTGCCAGCAGTTCCCTCCCGGGGGGCACCGGGGAGCTGTTTTTT. Translated: CASSSLPGGTGELFF.

The chain joins TRBV5-4 to TRBJ2-7; 9 positions match TRBD1. This CDR3 contains 13 residues. Germline assignment: CDR1 SGHNT and CDR2 YYREEE (reference sequence). With V trimmed by 3 bases and J by 4 bases, 2 bases remained unmatched. The CDR3 loop is CASSWDREYEQYF. The CDR3 DNA sequence: TGTGCCAGCAGCTGGGACAGGGAGTACGAGCAGTACTTC.

The gene calls are TRBV28 and TRBJ1-6, with D unresolved. Germline V gene lookup returns CDR1 MDHEN and CDR2 SYDVKM. There are 14 residues in the CDR3. V was trimmed by 7 bases and J by 4 bases, leaving 11 bases between them. CDR3 residues: CASTSTVYNSPLHF. The CDR3 coding sequence is TGTGCCAGCACTTCGACGGTTTATAATTCACCCCTCCACTTT.

The rearrangement joins TRBV9 to TRBJ1-4; D is uncertain. The germline CDR1 and CDR2 sequences are SGDLS and YYNGEE. Deletions cut 4 bases from V and 7 bases from J, with 11 bases between. This CDR3 has 13 amino acids. This CDR3 is CASSSPVGEKLFF. CDR3 DNA sequence: TGTGCCAGCAGCTCCCCGGTGGGTGAAAAACTGTTTTTT.

The CDR3 coding sequence is TGTGCCAGCAGTTGGCTAGGGGGCGGTTCAGGGGAGACCCAGTACTTC. It codes for CASSWLGGGSGETQYF. V is TRBV6-5 and J is TRBJ2-5; 7 bases agree with TRBD1. The length of the CDR3 is 16 residues. J gave up 5 bases and V 4 bases, and 13 bases lay outside the gene matches. Germline loops: CDR1 MNHEY, CDR2 SVGAGI.

The chain recombines TRBV27 with TRBJ2-7, with 11 bases matching TRBD1. The CDR3 has 14 residues. The V gene end was trimmed by 5 bases and the J gene end by 6 bases; junction bases not matched to a gene: 6. The germline gives CDR1 MNHEY, CDR2 SMNVEV (reference sequence). The CDR3 region has the DNA TGTGCCAGCAGTCCAGGGACAGGGGGGGCCGAGCAGTACTTC. It encodes CASSPGTGGAEQYF.

The chain recombines TRBV15 with TRBJ2-1; no definite D call. The germline gives CDR1 LNHNV, CDR2 YYDKDF (reference sequence). CDR3 size: 13 residues. Trimming removed 5 bases at V and 7 bases at J, with 12 bases between. CDR3 sequence (DNA): TGTGCCACCAGCTCGGCCCCGGCGAATGAGCAGTTCTTC. Its translation: CATSSAPANEQFF. The whole variable domain, filled in from reference TRBV15 and TRBJ2-1, reads DAMVIQNPRYQVTQFGKPVTLSCSQTLNHNVMYWYQQKSSQAPKLLFHYYDKDFNNEADTPDNFQSRRPNTSFCFLDIRSPGLGDTAMYLCATSSAPANEQFFGPGTRLTVL.

The V call is TRBV29-1, the J call TRBJ1-3; tentatively, D is TRBD1 (6 bases). The CDR3 loop spans 14 amino acids. CDR1 is SQVTM and CDR2 is ANQGSEA in the germline V gene. With 2 bases removed from V and 0 bases from J, the gap between germline ends came to 8 bases. CDR3: CSVETGNSGNTIYF. CDR3 coding DNA: TGCAGCGTTGAAACAGGGAACTCTGGAAACACCATATATTTT. The variable domain in full, completed from reference TRBV29-1 and TRBJ1-3, reads SAVISQKPSRDICQRGTSLTIQCQVDSQVTMMFWYRQQPGQSLTLIATANQGSEATYESGFVIDKFPISRPNLTFSTLTVSNMSPEDSSIYLCSVETGNSGNTIYFGEGSWLTVV.